The 13 T cell receptor beta chains in this list originate from one sample, sequenced in a study of T-cell memory formation after mild COVID-19. TCRdb reprocessed the 5' RACE reads via MiXCR and lists one record per CDR3 protein. Of about 360,000 distinct CDR3 sequences in the sample, around an eighth are singletons; the top ten hold roughly 22%. The sequenced material came from PBMCs or a T cell subset sorted from them (not recorded which). Source of these receptors: a man between 18 and 29 years old who had mild COVID-19 (a few samples of this study predate the infection). Cell type and time point are not known.

This clonotype was recorded a few times. The chain links TRBV7-7 to TRBJ2-2; 8 bases are shared with TRBD2. J was trimmed by 8 bases and V by 3 bases; bases with no gene match: 5. The CDR3 contains 14 residues. Germline CDR1 SSHAT, CDR2 FNYEAQ (reference sequence). The CDR3 DNA reads TGTGCCAGCAGCTTTGCGGGGGGCGAAGGGGAGCTGTTTTTT. This gives the protein CASSFAGGEGELFF.

There are a few counts of this clonotype. This chain links TRBV4-3 with TRBJ2-3; TRBD2 agrees at 7 bases. This CDR3 contains 14 residues. From germline, CDR1 is LGHNA and CDR2 YSLEER. Trimming at V came to 5 bases and at J to 4 bases, leaving 6 bases not matched to a gene. The CDR3: CASSLNAGADTQYF. Written as DNA, the CDR3 is TGCGCCAGCAGCTTGAATGCGGGAGCAGATACGCAGTATTTT.

This clonotype was detected a few times. V and J are TRBV4-3 and TRBJ1-4; D might be TRBD1 (5 bases). Germline V CDR1 and CDR2: LGHNA, YSLEER. V dropped 4 bases and J dropped 5 bases, with 17 bases sitting between them. The CDR3 covers 16 residues. In DNA, the CDR3 is TGCGCCAGCAGCCCCACGTCAGGCAGGGCGAATGAAAAACTGTTTTTT. Encoded protein: CASSPTSGRANEKLFF.

The chain is built from TRBV5-5 and TRBJ2-3; 8 nucleotides match TRBD2. Germline lookup yields CDR1 SGHKS and CDR2 YYEKEE (reference sequence). CDR3 length equals 14 residues. The trim removed 5 bases at V and 3 bases at J, leaving 5 bases unmatched. For the CDR3, the DNA is TGTGCCAGCAGACCTATAGCGGGGACAGATACGCAGTATTTT. It is translated as CASRPIAGTDTQYF.

This clonotype was recorded a few times. V gene TRBV10-3 combines with J gene TRBJ1-5; D may be TRBD1 (6 bases). This CDR3 has 13 amino acids. Germline V lookup: CDR1 ENHRY, CDR2 SYGVKD. Trimming removed 4 bases from V and 11 bases from J, with 15 bases in between. The DNA of the CDR3 is TGTGCCATCAGTGGGGAGGTGTGGACAGCCCAGCATTTT. Protein: CAISGEVWTAQHF.

V and J are TRBV20-1 and TRBJ2-4; 9 bases match TRBD1. Germline V lookup: CDR1 DFQATT, CDR2 SNEGSKA (reference sequence). The CDR3 is made up of 13 amino acids. Trimming removed 5 bases from V and 6 bases from J; junction bases left unmatched: 5. In nucleotides, the CDR3 is TGCAGTGCTGACAAGGACAGGGGAAACATTCAGTACTTC. Amino acids: CSADKDRGNIQYF.

This sequence joins TRBV11-2 and TRBJ2-1; 8 bases agree with TRBD2. The V gene end was trimmed by 4 bases and the J gene end by 6 bases; junction bases not matched to a gene: 11. CDR3 length equals 16 residues. CDR1 is SGHAT and CDR2 is FQNNGV in the germline V gene. CDR3 residues: CASSSRIGLASNEQFF. In nucleotides, the CDR3 is TGTGCCAGCAGCTCACGAATCGGACTAGCCTCCAATGAGCAGTTCTTC.

This clonotype came up a few times. V is TRBV13 and J is TRBJ1-5; D is unresolved. V was pared by 5 bases and J by 3 bases, with 11 bases between. The CDR3 runs to 14 residues. CDR1 is PRHDT and CDR2 is FYEKMQ in the germline V gene (reference sequence). This CDR3 reads CASSQGGYNQPQHF. In nucleotides, the CDR3 is TGTGCCAGCAGCCAAGGCGGATACAATCAGCCCCAGCATTTT.

This clonotype was observed a handful of times. The chain links TRBV12-3 or TRBV12-4 to TRBJ2-2; D perhaps matches TRBD1 (6 bases). V was cut by 6 bases and J by 0 bases, with 14 bases left in between. The CDR3 contains 16 residues. The CDR3 is CASSPRRQANTGELFF. The CDR3 coding sequence is TGTGCCAGCAGCCCTAGGAGACAGGCGAACACCGGGGAGCTGTTTTTT.

This clonotype was seen more than once but under ten times. This chain joins TRBV7-2 and TRBJ2-3, with 9 nucleotides matching TRBD2. The CDR3 covers 14 residues. The J segment lost 11 bases and the V segment lost 5 bases, leaving 11 bases of the junction unmatched. Looked up from germline, CDR1 is SGHTA and CDR2 is FQGNSA. CDR3 protein: CASSPSSGANVQYF. In DNA form, the CDR3 reads TGTGCCAGCAGCCCCTCTAGCGGGGCAAATGTGCAGTATTTT.

This clonotype was counted only a few times. This rearrangement joins TRBV7-9 to TRBJ1-1; no reliable D call. V was trimmed by 2 bases and J by 11 bases, leaving 18 bases between them. The CDR3 totals 14 residues. Looked up from germline, CDR1 is SEHNR and CDR2 is FQNEAQ (reference sequence). The CDR3 protein is CASSLNSEYSAAFF. CDR3 bases: TGTGCCAGCAGCTTAAATTCGGAATATTCCGCGGCTTTCTTT. Combining the CDR3 with reference TRBV7-9 and TRBJ1-1 gives the whole variable domain DTGVSQNPRHKITKRGQNVTFRCDPISEHNRLYWYRQTLGQGPEFLTYFQNEAQLEKSRLLSDRFSAERPKGSFSTLEIQRTEQGDSAMYLCASSLNSEYSAAFFGQGTRLTVV.

There are many counts of this clonotype. The V call is TRBV11-2, the J call TRBJ1-5; 8 nucleotides line up with TRBD1. Germline lookup yields CDR1 SGHAT and CDR2 FQNNGV. The CDR3 runs 15 residues. V shed 5 bases and J 4 bases; nucleotides not matched to a gene: 7. Here the CDR3 reads CASSPDRGSNQPQHF. DNA of the CDR3: TGTGCCAGCAGCCCCGACAGGGGAAGTAATCAGCCCCAGCATTTT. Together with reference TRBV11-2 and TRBJ1-5, the CDR3 gives the full variable domain: EAGVAQSPRYKIIEKRQSVAFWCNPISGHATLYWYQQILGQGPKLLIQFQNNGVVDDSQLPKDRFSAERLKGVDSTLKIQPAKLEDSAVYLCASSPDRGSNQPQHFGDGTRLSIL.

V and J are TRBV6-1 and TRBJ2-3; 10 nucleotides line up with TRBD2. The CDR3 sequence is 17 residues long. The germline V gene encodes CDR1 MNHNS and CDR2 SASEGT. The V gene end was trimmed by 1 base and the J gene end by 3 bases; junction bases not matched to a gene: 7. The CDR3: CASSEGSSGGATDTQYF. CDR3 bases: TGTGCCAGCAGTGAAGGATCAAGCGGGGGGGCAACAGATACGCAGTATTTT.